These T cell receptor beta chains were read from a single sample in a study of OX40 agonist ivuxolimab in advanced cancers. The method was immunoSEQ multiplex PCR; TCRdb's version includes in-frame clones alone and lacks a portion of them. The repertoire has 80,000 to 95,000 clones, 84% of them found once; the top ten carry more than 1.5%. Sequencing was performed on CD4+ or CD8+ T cells sorted from blood, taken in a trial of the OX40 agonist ivuxolimab. These receptors all stem from an adult with an advanced solid tumor such as melanoma, head and neck, liver or kidney cancer. CDR3s leave out the opening cysteine and the closing phenylalanine or tryptophan.

v_call cdr3_aa
TRBV5-1 ARPNDTTRNYEQY
TRBV5-1 ASSLAAGTGIYNEQF
TRBV19 ASMEGETQY
TRBV4-3 ASSRWTSGTSGDEQY
TRBV6-1 ASEGATEAF
TRBV19 ASSIDGQGPLATDTQY
TRBV11-2 ASSPRGTEAF
TRBV7-3 ASSSGRYSNQPQH
TRBV29-1 SVDGQGGDEQY
TRBV4-1 ASSQLGLAISDTQY
TRBV5-6 ASSFRTGTNTGELF
TRBV30 AWRTGVYEQY
TRBV6-6 AGTGSMNTEAF
TRBV7-6 ASTPTGEEQY
TRBV2 ASSSGTAEYSNQPQH
TRBV12-2 AVSEVGQLNNTEAF
TRBV4-1 ASSQPRQGATNEKLF
TRBV5-8 ASSLGQGGRSQH
TRBV7-3 ASTGSGNQPQH
TRBV14 ASSQIYLSGGDSPLH
TRBV7-9 ASSRQINTEAF
TRBV5-1 ASGPDRLRNEKLF
TRBV5-1 ASSLEGSHQFEAF
TRBV30 AWSPNAGVGETQY
TRBV30 AWSPGLAGGRQF
TRBV5-6 ASSRTGGLTEAF